These 2 T cell receptor beta chains came from one sample sequenced in a study of T-cell reconstitution after alpha-beta-depleted transplantation in children. A TCRbeta library incorporating unique molecular identifiers was prepared. Each CDR3 protein is one row after TCRdb ran MiXCR on the PCR reads. Among 350,000 to 500,000 distinct CDR3 sequences, 43% were seen once, and the ten largest hold 27%. The sequences come from PBMCs, collected before TCRalphabeta/CD19-depleted stem cell transplant. The receptors were sampled from a girl aged 2 to 9 with aplastic anemia, due to receive a stem cell transplant.

This clonotype was counted ten times or more. V is TRBV5-5 and J is TRBJ2-3; 9 nucleotides align to TRBD2. Germline CDR1 is SGHKS and CDR2 is YYEKEE (reference sequence). With V trimmed by 2 bases and J by 9 bases, 10 bases remained unmatched. The CDR3 length is 15 residues. CDR3 DNA sequence: TGTGCCAGCAGCTTCGGGCGGGAGGGGTCTGGGACGCAGTATTTT. Protein sequence: CASSFGREGSGTQYF.

Many counts were recorded for this clonotype. V usage is TRBV5-6 and J usage is TRBJ2-4, with D possibly TRBD1 on 5 matching bases. Trimming left V 3 bases short and J 0 bases short, with 7 bases between. Germline assignment: CDR1 SGHDT and CDR2 YYEEEE. The CDR3 spans 14 residues. CDR3 sequence reads: CASSYDRAKNIQYF. CDR3 DNA sequence: TGTGCCAGCAGCTACGACAGAGCCAAAAACATTCAGTACTTC. Full variable domain (remainder filled in from reference TRBV5-6 and TRBJ2-4): DAGVTQSPTHLIKTRGQQVTLRCSPKSGHDTVSWYQQALGQGPQFIFQYYEEEERQRGNFPDRFSGHQFPNYSSELNVNALLLGDSALYLCASSYDRAKNIQYFGAGTRLSVL.